These T cell receptor beta chains were read from a single sample in a study of blood T cell repertoires in COVID-19. The protocol was immunoSEQ multiplex PCR, while the TCRdb copy is restricted to in-frame clones and leaves out a portion. The profile shows over 35,000 clones, about 90% of them singletons. Sequenced input: peripheral blood. The receptors come from a woman aged 25 to 39 in a cohort sampled during active COVID-19. Each CDR3 is given with its conserved first and last residue. Each record gives: D gene, clone size, J gene, V gene, CDR3 DNA, CDR3 protein. The D gene is left open where the match is weak. The size of a clone is reported for some rows only, either as once, few or many, or as a class for expanded clones.

NA | NA | TRBJ2-1 | TRBV5-6 | TGTGCCAGCAGCTTGGGGACAGGAGGGAATGAGCAGTTCTTC | CASSLGTGGNEQFF
NA | NA | TRBJ2-3 | TRBV3-1/TRBV3-2 | TGTGCCAGCAGCCAAGCTGCACAGGGTACGCAGTATTTT | CASSQAAQGTQYF
TRBD1 | few | TRBJ1-2 | TRBV30 | TGTGCCATTAGATTCAGGGGGGACTACACCTTC | CAIRFRGDYTF
NA | NA | TRBJ1-2 | TRBV10-3 | TGTGCCATCAGTGAGGCAGGCCGCTACACCTTC | CAISEAGRYTF
TRBD1 | NA | TRBJ2-3 | TRBV19 | TGTGCCAGTACCCCTAGGTCCCAGGGGGTCGCAGATACGCAGTATTTT | CASTPRSQGVADTQYF
TRBD2 | NA | TRBJ2-2 | TRBV11-3 | TGTGCCAGCAGCTTAGATTTTGCTAGCGGGAGGGTTGGCGGGGAGCTGTTTTTT | CASSLDFASGRVGGELFF
TRBD2 | once | TRBJ2-1 | TRBV9 | TGTGCCAGCAGCGCTGGGGTAGCGGGAGGTCCGGAGCAGTTCTTC | CASSAGVAGGPEQFF
TRBD1 | NA | TRBJ2-5 | TRBV5-6 | TGTGCCAGCAGCTTGGTAGGATTGGGACAGACCTCCCAAGAGACCCAGTACTTC | CASSLVGLGQTSQETQYF
NA | NA | TRBJ2-3 | TRBV3-1/TRBV3-2 | TGTGCCAGCAGCCAGGCTAGCGAAAGTTGGACAGATACGCAGTATTTT | CASSQASESWTDTQYF
TRBD2 | NA | TRBJ2-1 | TRBV5-1 | TGCGCCAGCAGCTTCTTGGGGGGGAATGAGCAGTTCTTC | CASSFLGGNEQFF
NA | NA | TRBJ2-3 | TRBV19 | TGTGCCACCCGGGATCGGAGTGGGAAGGCAGATACGCAGTATTTT | CATRDRSGKADTQYF